The rows below give T cell receptor beta chains drawn from one sample of a study of cytomegalovirus exposure and HLA in healthy donors. Method: immunoSEQ multiplex PCR; TCRdb's copy keeps in-frame clones and lacks some. The data contain some 150,000 clones, about 80% of them singletons. Sequencing input: PBMCs. The source of these receptors is a man aged 25-45 years in good health and CMV-seropositive. The CDR3 runs from the conserved cysteine through the conserved F or W. A D gene is named only where the DNA matches it firmly. Size tells how often a clone was seen (once, few, many) or the class of an expanded clone, and some rows leave it out.

d_gene: .
abundance: .
j_gene: TRBJ2-3
v_gene: TRBV7-3
CDR3nt: TGTGCCAGCAGCTCCTCAGGGACAGATACGCAGTATTTT
CDR3aa: CASSSSGTDTQYF

d_gene: .
abundance: .
j_gene: TRBJ1-5
v_gene: TRBV10-1
CDR3nt: TGCGCCAGCAGTGAGCGGACAAGGAATAGCAATCAGCCCCAGCATTTT
CDR3aa: CASSERTRNSNQPQHF

d_gene: TRBD2
abundance: .
j_gene: TRBJ2-3
v_gene: TRBV28
CDR3nt: TGTGCCAGCAGTTTATTTGGGACTAGCGGGGATACGCAGTATTTT
CDR3aa: CASSLFGTSGDTQYF

d_gene: .
abundance: .
j_gene: TRBJ2-4
v_gene: TRBV9
CDR3nt: TGTGCCAGCAGCGTAGGTTACGGGGAAAACATTCAGTACTTC
CDR3aa: CASSVGYGENIQYF

d_gene: TRBD1
abundance: .
j_gene: TRBJ2-7
v_gene: TRBV7-9
CDR3nt: TGTGCCAGCAGCTCCCCGGGACAGGGTTCGTACGAGCAGTACTTC
CDR3aa: CASSSPGQGSYEQYF

d_gene: .
abundance: .
j_gene: TRBJ1-1
v_gene: TRBV10-1
CDR3nt: TGCGCCAGCAGTGAACAGGCGTCCACTGAAGCTTTCTTT
CDR3aa: CASSEQASTEAFF

d_gene: TRBD1
abundance: few
j_gene: TRBJ1-4
v_gene: TRBV4-2
CDR3nt: TGTGCCAGCAGCCAAGAGTTTGGACAGGTCTCGGAAAAACTGTTTTTT
CDR3aa: CASSQEFGQVSEKLFF

d_gene: TRBD1
abundance: .
j_gene: TRBJ1-1
v_gene: TRBV7-9
CDR3nt: TGTGCCAGCAGCAGCCGGACAGGGGGTAGGACTGAAGCTTTCTTT
CDR3aa: CASSSRTGGRTEAFF

d_gene: TRBD1
abundance: .
j_gene: TRBJ2-2
v_gene: TRBV7-7
CDR3nt: TGTGCCAGCAGCTTAGTAGGGGGCAACACCGGGGAGCTGTTTTTT
CDR3aa: CASSLVGGNTGELFF

d_gene: .
abundance: .
j_gene: TRBJ1-1
v_gene: TRBV19
CDR3nt: TGTGCCAGTAGTGTGGTCAACAGGGACTATAACACTGAAGCTTTCTTT
CDR3aa: CASSVVNRDYNTEAFF

d_gene: .
abundance: .
j_gene: TRBJ1-1
v_gene: TRBV5-1
CDR3nt: TGCGCCAGCAGCTTGGGGGGGGTCCCACGGGCTTTCTTT
CDR3aa: CASSLGGVPRAFF

d_gene: .
abundance: .
j_gene: TRBJ1-2
v_gene: TRBV10-3
CDR3nt: TGTGCCATGTCCCGGGACACCACGTTCTACACCTTC
CDR3aa: CAMSRDTTFYTF

d_gene: TRBD2
abundance: .
j_gene: TRBJ2-3
v_gene: TRBV19
CDR3nt: TGTGCCACCGCGGCTAGCGGGATCCGCACAGATACGCAGTATTTT
CDR3aa: CATAASGIRTDTQYF

d_gene: .
abundance: .
j_gene: TRBJ1-4
v_gene: TRBV10-3
CDR3nt: TGTGCCATCAGTGAGTCACCTCAGGGTGCTTCTGAAAAACTGTTTTTT
CDR3aa: CAISESPQGASEKLFF

d_gene: TRBD2
abundance: .
j_gene: TRBJ2-7
v_gene: TRBV25-1
CDR3nt: TGTGCCAGCAGTGATGAGACTAGCGGGGGGGACGAGCAGTACTTC
CDR3aa: CASSDETSGGDEQYF

d_gene: TRBD1
abundance: .
j_gene: TRBJ1-4
v_gene: TRBV4-1
CDR3nt: TGCGCCAGCAGCCAATCGACAGGGTTGGTGGGTGAAAAACTGTTTTTT
CDR3aa: CASSQSTGLVGEKLFF

d_gene: .
abundance: .
j_gene: TRBJ2-7
v_gene: TRBV7-9
CDR3nt: TGTGCCAGCAGCCCCAGCCAACGGGAAGTCCCCTACGAGCAGTACTTC
CDR3aa: CASSPSQREVPYEQYF

d_gene: TRBD1
abundance: few
j_gene: TRBJ1-6
v_gene: TRBV5-1
CDR3nt: TGCGCCAGCAGCCCAAGACAGGGAGCCAATTCACCCCTCCACTTT
CDR3aa: CASSPRQGANSPLHF

d_gene: TRBD2
abundance: .
j_gene: TRBJ2-7
v_gene: TRBV4-2
CDR3nt: TGTGCCAGCAGCGAGACTAGCGGCCCAAAAGACTACGAGCAGTACTTC
CDR3aa: CASSETSGPKDYEQYF

d_gene: .
abundance: .
j_gene: TRBJ2-3
v_gene: TRBV5-1
CDR3nt: TGCGCCAGCAGCTTCCAGGGGATAGATACGCAGTATTTT
CDR3aa: CASSFQGIDTQYF

d_gene: .
abundance: .
j_gene: TRBJ2-7
v_gene: TRBV30
CDR3nt: TGTGCCTGGCAGCCAAACAGAAAATACGAGCAGTACTTC
CDR3aa: CAWQPNRKYEQYF

d_gene: TRBD1
abundance: .
j_gene: TRBJ1-6
v_gene: TRBV7-6
CDR3nt: TGTGCCAGCAGCCGGACAGGGGGCGGATATAATTCACCCCTCCACTTT
CDR3aa: CASSRTGGGYNSPLHF

d_gene: .
abundance: .
j_gene: TRBJ1-2
v_gene: TRBV30
CDR3nt: TGTGCCTGGAGTGGGCCGATTAACTATGGCTACACCTTC
CDR3aa: CAWSGPINYGYTF

d_gene: TRBD1
abundance: .
j_gene: TRBJ1-6
v_gene: TRBV10-1
CDR3nt: TGCGCCAGCAGTGAGCCGTACAGGGGAAGGTATAATTCACCCCTCCACTTT
CDR3aa: CASSEPYRGRYNSPLHF

d_gene: TRBD1
abundance: few
j_gene: TRBJ1-5
v_gene: TRBV30
CDR3nt: TGTGCCTGGAGTACCGGGACAGGTAATAATCAGCCCCAGCATTTT
CDR3aa: CAWSTGTGNNQPQHF

d_gene: TRBD1
abundance: few
j_gene: TRBJ1-5
v_gene: TRBV4-1
CDR3nt: TGCGCCAGCAGCCAAGATGGGACAGGGGGCATCAGCCAGCCCCAGCATTTT
CDR3aa: CASSQDGTGGISQPQHF

d_gene: TRBD1
abundance: .
j_gene: TRBJ2-7
v_gene: TRBV29-1
CDR3nt: TGCAGCGTTGAAGCCTCCCGACAGGGGTCCGACGAGCAGTACTTC
CDR3aa: CSVEASRQGSDEQYF

d_gene: .
abundance: .
j_gene: TRBJ1-6
v_gene: TRBV5-1
CDR3nt: TGCGCCAGCAGCTTGTCTGGGGCTAATTCACCCCTCCACTTT
CDR3aa: CASSLSGANSPLHF

d_gene: TRBD1
abundance: .
j_gene: TRBJ1-1
v_gene: TRBV13
CDR3nt: TGTGCCAGCAGCTTAACAGGGGACACTGAAGCTTTCTTT
CDR3aa: CASSLTGDTEAFF

d_gene: .
abundance: few
j_gene: TRBJ2-7
v_gene: TRBV7-6
CDR3nt: TGTGCCAGCAGCCCTTACATGGGCACAAGGCCCTACGAGCAGTACTTC
CDR3aa: CASSPYMGTRPYEQYF

d_gene: TRBD1
abundance: .
j_gene: TRBJ2-7
v_gene: TRBV7-2
CDR3nt: TGTGCCAGCAGCTTACAGAGACAGGGCTACGAGCAGTACTTC
CDR3aa: CASSLQRQGYEQYF

d_gene: .
abundance: .
j_gene: TRBJ2-5
v_gene: TRBV27
CDR3nt: TGTGCCAGCACCGGCAGGGTCGGAGAGACCCAGTACTTC
CDR3aa: CASTGRVGETQYF

d_gene: .
abundance: .
j_gene: TRBJ1-5
v_gene: TRBV28
CDR3nt: TGTGCCAGCAGTTTACTAAATCAGCCCCAGCATTTT
CDR3aa: CASSLLNQPQHF

d_gene: .
abundance: .
j_gene: TRBJ2-3
v_gene: TRBV19
CDR3nt: TGTGCCAGTAGTATCCGTGGAGGAGGGGATACGCAGTATTTT
CDR3aa: CASSIRGGGDTQYF

d_gene: .
abundance: few
j_gene: TRBJ1-2
v_gene: TRBV7-9
CDR3nt: TGTGCCAGCAGCTTAAGTGGGAGGGACTATGGCTACACCTTC
CDR3aa: CASSLSGRDYGYTF

d_gene: TRBD2
abundance: .
j_gene: TRBJ2-1
v_gene: TRBV7-2
CDR3nt: TGTGCCAGCACCTCACCAAGAAGCGGGGGAGAATACAATGAGCAGTTCTTC
CDR3aa: CASTSPRSGGEYNEQFF

d_gene: .
abundance: .
j_gene: TRBJ1-6
v_gene: TRBV4-3
CDR3nt: TGCGCCAGCAGCCAAGGTTGGGACATATTTAATTCACCCCTCCACTTT
CDR3aa: CASSQGWDIFNSPLHF

d_gene: TRBD1
abundance: .
j_gene: TRBJ2-5
v_gene: TRBV5-1
CDR3nt: TGCGCCAGCAAGACCGGGACAGGGGTGGGAGAGACCCAGTACTTC
CDR3aa: CASKTGTGVGETQYF

d_gene: .
abundance: .
j_gene: TRBJ2-7
v_gene: TRBV13
CDR3nt: TGTGCCAGCAGCTTAGGCCTGGGCACCCAGCAGTACTTC
CDR3aa: CASSLGLGTQQYF

d_gene: .
abundance: .
j_gene: TRBJ1-4
v_gene: TRBV18
CDR3nt: TGTGCCAGCTCCGGGGGACGCGCGGGGGAAAAACTGTTTTTT
CDR3aa: CASSGGRAGEKLFF

d_gene: TRBD1
abundance: .
j_gene: TRBJ1-5
v_gene: TRBV10-1
CDR3nt: TGCGCCAGCAGGGAGGACAGGGGGAAGGATCAGCCCCAGCATTTT
CDR3aa: CASREDRGKDQPQHF

d_gene: TRBD1
abundance: .
j_gene: TRBJ1-2
v_gene: TRBV15
CDR3nt: TGTGCCACCAGCAGTGGACAGGGGGCTTTTGGCTACACCTTC
CDR3aa: CATSSGQGAFGYTF

d_gene: TRBD1
abundance: .
j_gene: TRBJ1-5
v_gene: TRBV2
CDR3nt: TGTGCCAGCAGTGAGACAGGGCGGAATCAGCCCCAGCATTTT
CDR3aa: CASSETGRNQPQHF

d_gene: TRBD2
abundance: .
j_gene: TRBJ2-1
v_gene: TRBV7-9
CDR3nt: TGTGCCAGCAGCCCCCTGTGGGGGGGGAATGAGCAGTTCTTC
CDR3aa: CASSPLWGGNEQFF

d_gene: TRBD1
abundance: .
j_gene: TRBJ2-7
v_gene: TRBV14
CDR3nt: TGTGCCAGCAGCCGAAGCCGCCTGGGACAGGGTTACGAGCAGTACTTC
CDR3aa: CASSRSRLGQGYEQYF

d_gene: TRBD1
abundance: few
j_gene: TRBJ2-7
v_gene: TRBV7-2
CDR3nt: TGTGCCAGCAGCTATGGGACAGGAGCCTACGAGCAGTACTTC
CDR3aa: CASSYGTGAYEQYF

d_gene: .
abundance: .
j_gene: TRBJ1-2
v_gene: TRBV6-5
CDR3nt: TGTGCCAGCAGACCTCTCCCAGGGACTAACTATGGCTACACCTTC
CDR3aa: CASRPLPGTNYGYTF